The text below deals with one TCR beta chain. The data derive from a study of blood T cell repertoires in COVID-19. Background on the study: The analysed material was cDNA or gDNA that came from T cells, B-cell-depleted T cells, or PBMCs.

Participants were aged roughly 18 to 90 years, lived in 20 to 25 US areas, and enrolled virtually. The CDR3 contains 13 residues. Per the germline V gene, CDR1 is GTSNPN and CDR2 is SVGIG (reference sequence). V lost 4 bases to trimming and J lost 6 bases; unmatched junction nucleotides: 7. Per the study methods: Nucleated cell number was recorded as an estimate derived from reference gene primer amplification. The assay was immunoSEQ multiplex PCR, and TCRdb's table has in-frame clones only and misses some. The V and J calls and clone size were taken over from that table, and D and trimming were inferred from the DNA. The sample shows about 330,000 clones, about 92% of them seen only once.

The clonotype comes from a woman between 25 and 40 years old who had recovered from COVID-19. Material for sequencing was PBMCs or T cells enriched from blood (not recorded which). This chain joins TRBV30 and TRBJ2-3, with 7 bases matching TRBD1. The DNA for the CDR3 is TGTGCCTGGAAGGAGACAGGGTCGGATACGCAGTATTTT. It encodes CAWKETGSDTQYF. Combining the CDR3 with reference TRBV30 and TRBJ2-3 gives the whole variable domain SQTIHQWPATLVQPVGSPLSLECTVEGTSNPNLYWYRQAAGRGLQLLFYSVGIGQISSEVPQNLSASRPQDRQFILSSKKLLLSDSGFYLCAWKETGSDTQYFGPGTRLTVL.